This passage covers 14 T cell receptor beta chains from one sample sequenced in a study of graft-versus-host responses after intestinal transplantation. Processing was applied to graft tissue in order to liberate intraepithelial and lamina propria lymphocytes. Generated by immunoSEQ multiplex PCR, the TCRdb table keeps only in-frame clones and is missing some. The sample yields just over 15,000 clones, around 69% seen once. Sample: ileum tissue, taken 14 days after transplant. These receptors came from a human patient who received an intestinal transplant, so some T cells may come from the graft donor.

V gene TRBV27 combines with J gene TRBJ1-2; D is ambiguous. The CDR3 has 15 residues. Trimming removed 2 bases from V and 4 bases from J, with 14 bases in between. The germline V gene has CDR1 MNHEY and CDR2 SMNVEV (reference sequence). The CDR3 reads CASSLVGESGYGYTF. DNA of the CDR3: TGTGCCAGCAGTTTAGTTGGGGAATCGGGCTATGGCTACACCTTC.

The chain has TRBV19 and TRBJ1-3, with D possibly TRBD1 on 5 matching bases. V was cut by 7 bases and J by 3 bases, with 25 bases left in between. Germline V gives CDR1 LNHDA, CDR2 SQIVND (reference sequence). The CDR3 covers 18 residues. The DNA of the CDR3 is TGTGCCAGTAAGGTGATAGCAGGGTCCGGGAGACATGGAAACACCATATATTTT. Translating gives CASKVIAGSGRHGNTIYF.

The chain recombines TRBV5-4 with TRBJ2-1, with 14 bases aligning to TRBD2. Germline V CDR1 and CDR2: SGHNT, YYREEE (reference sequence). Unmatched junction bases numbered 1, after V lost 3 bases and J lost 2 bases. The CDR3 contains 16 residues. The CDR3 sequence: CASSWGLAGAYNEQFF. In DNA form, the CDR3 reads TGTGCCAGCAGCTGGGGACTAGCGGGAGCCTACAATGAGCAGTTCTTC. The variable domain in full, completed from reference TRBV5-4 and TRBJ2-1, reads ETGVTQSPTHLIKTRGQQVTLRCSSQSGHNTVSWYQQALGQGPQFIFQYYREEENGRGNFPPRFSGLQFPNYSSELNVNALELDDSALYLCASSWGLAGAYNEQFFGPGTRLTVL.

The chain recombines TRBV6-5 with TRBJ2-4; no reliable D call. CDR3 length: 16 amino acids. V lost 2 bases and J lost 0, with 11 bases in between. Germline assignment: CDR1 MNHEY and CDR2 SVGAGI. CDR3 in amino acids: CASSYPKRSAKNIQYF. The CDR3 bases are TGTGCCAGCAGTTACCCTAAGAGGTCAGCCAAAAACATTCAGTACTTC.

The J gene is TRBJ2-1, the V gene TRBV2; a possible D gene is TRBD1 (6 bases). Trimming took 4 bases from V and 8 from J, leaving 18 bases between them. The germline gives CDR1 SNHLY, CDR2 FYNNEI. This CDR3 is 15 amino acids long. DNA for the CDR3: TGTGCCAGCAGTGCTGACAGGCCGGGTCGTCATGAGCAGTTCTTC. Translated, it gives CASSADRPGRHEQFF.

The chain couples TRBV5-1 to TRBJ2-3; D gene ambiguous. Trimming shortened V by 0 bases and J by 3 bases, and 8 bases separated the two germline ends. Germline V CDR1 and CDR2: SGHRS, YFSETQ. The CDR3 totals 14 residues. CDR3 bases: TGCGCCAGCAGCTTGGCACAGAAAACAGATACGCAGTATTTT. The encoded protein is CASSLAQKTDTQYF.

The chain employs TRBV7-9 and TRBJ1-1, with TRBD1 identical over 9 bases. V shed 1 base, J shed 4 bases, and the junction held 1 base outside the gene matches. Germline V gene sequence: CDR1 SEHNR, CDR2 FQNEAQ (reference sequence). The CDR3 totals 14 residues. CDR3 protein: CASSLVTGGTEAFF. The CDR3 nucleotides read TGTGCCAGCAGCTTAGTGACAGGGGGCACTGAAGCTTTCTTT.

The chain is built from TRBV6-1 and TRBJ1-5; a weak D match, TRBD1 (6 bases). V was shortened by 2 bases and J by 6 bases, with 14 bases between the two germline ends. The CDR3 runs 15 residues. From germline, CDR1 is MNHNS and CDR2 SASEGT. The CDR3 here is CASSELAGVGQPQHF. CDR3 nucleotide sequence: TGTGCCAGCAGTGAACTAGCAGGGGTAGGTCAGCCCCAGCATTTT.

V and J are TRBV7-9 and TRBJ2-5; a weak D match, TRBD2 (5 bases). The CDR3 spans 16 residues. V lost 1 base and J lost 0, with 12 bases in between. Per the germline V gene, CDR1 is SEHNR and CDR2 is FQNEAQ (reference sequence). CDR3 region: CASSLERFDHQETQYF. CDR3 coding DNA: TGTGCCAGCAGCTTAGAGCGGTTTGACCACCAAGAGACCCAGTACTTC.

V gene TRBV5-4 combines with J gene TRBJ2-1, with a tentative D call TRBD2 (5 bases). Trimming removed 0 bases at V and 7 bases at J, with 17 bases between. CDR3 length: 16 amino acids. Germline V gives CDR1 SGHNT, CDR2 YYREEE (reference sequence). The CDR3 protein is CASSLGGLALLNEQFF. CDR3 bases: TGTGCCAGCAGCTTGGGAGGTTTAGCGCTTCTTAATGAGCAGTTCTTC.

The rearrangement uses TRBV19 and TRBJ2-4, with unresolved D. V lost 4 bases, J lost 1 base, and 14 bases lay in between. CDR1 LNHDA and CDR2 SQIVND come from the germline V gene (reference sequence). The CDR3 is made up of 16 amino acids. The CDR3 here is CASSTNLPGAKNIQYF. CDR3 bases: TGTGCCAGTAGTACCAACCTCCCTGGGGCCAAAAACATTCAGTACTTC.

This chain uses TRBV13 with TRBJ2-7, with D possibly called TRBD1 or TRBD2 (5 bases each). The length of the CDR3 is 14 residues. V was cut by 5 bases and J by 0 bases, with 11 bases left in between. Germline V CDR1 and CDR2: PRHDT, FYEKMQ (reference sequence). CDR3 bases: TGTGCCAGCAGCCAGGGACGGAGCTCCTACGAGCAGTACTTC. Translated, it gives CASSQGRSSYEQYF. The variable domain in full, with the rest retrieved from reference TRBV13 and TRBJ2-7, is AAGVIQSPRHLIKEKRETATLKCYPIPRHDTVYWYQQGPGQDPQFLISFYEKMQSDKGSIPDRFSAQQFSDYHSELNMSSLELGDSALYFCASSQGRSSYEQYFGPGTRLTVT.

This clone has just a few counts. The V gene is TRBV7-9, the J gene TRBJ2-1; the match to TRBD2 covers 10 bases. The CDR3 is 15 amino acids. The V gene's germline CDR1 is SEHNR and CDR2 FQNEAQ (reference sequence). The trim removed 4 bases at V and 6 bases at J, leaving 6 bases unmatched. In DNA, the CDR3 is TGTGCCAGCAGCTCTCCTAGCGGGGGTACCAATGAGCAGTTCTTC. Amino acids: CASSSPSGGTNEQFF.

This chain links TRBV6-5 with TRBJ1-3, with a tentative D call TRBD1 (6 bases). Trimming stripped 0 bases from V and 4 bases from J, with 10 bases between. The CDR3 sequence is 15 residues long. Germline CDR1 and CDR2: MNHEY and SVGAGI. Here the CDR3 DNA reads TGTGCCAGCAGTTACTCAGGGGGGACCGGAAACACCATATATTTT. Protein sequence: CASSYSGGTGNTIYF.